The T cell receptor (beta chain) described here comes from a study of blood T cell repertoires in COVID-19. About the study: Sources were T cells, B-cell-depleted T cells, or PBMCs; the material itself was cDNA or gDNA.

Germline loops: CDR1 SGDLS, CDR2 YYNGEE. The CDR3 is 16 residues long. After removal of 4 bases from V and 0 bases from J, the junction contained 9 bases not matched to a gene. This clone was observed a handful of times. Original processing notes: Counts of nucleated cells, estimated from reference gene primer amplification, were obtained. The assay was immunoSEQ multiplex PCR, and TCRdb's table has in-frame clones only and misses some. V and J calls and clone size follow that table, whereas D and trimming were derived from the DNA. The table shows about 250,000 clones, with 80% to 90% occurring only once. Across about two dozen US areas, participants ranged in age from roughly 18 to 95 years.

The source is a man aged 35-49 years who had recovered from COVID-19. Sequences were obtained from PBMCs or T cells enriched from blood (not recorded which). The chain employs TRBV9 and TRBJ1-1, with 7 nucleotides matching TRBD1. As DNA, the CDR3 is TGTGCCAGCAGCCCCAGGGGGAAACCTATGAACACTGAAGCTTTCTTT. Translation: CASSPRGKPMNTEAFF.